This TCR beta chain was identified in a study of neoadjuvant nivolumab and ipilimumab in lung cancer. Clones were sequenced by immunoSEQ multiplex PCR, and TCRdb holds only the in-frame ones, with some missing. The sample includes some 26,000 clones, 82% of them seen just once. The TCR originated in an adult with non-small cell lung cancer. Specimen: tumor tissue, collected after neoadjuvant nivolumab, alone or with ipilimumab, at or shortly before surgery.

The DNA of the CDR3 is TGTGCCAGCAGCGCGAGGACAGGGCGCACTGAAGCTTTCTTT. Its translation: CASSARTGRTEAFF. The V call is TRBV9, the J call TRBJ1-1; 8 bases line up with TRBD1. Germline CDR1 SGDLS, CDR2 YYNGEE. CDR3 length: 14 residues. The J segment lost 4 bases and the V segment lost 3 bases, leaving 5 bases of the junction unmatched.